This TCR beta chain was identified in a study of monozygotic twins with inflammatory bowel disease. Whole-study findings and limits: Whether twins were concordant or discordant made no difference to repertoire similarity, possibly from limited power.

In the case of this clonotype: Antigen unknown.

Isolation of total RNA was performed on whole blood, with no prior T cell sorting. There were approximately 4,000 ng of total RNA used for each TCR library. Generation of cDNA took place in eight separate reactions per sample. TCRdb reprocessed the 5' RACE reads; each CDR3 protein has one entry and no DNA is given. The sample's table shows approximately 330,000 distinct CDR3 sequences. Specimen: blood. This sequence originates from a human donor with ulcerative colitis or Crohn's disease, or a healthy co-twin of an affected twin (not recorded which).

The CDR3: CASSLGTGGSEAFF. V is TRBV7-6 and J is TRBJ1-1; TCRdb returns TRBD1, unconfirmable since there is no DNA. This CDR3 comprises 14 residues. The germline V gene has CDR1 SGHVS and CDR2 FNYEAQ.